This T cell receptor (beta chain) was obtained from a study of post-analysis software for immune sequencing data. Carried by the TCR beta cDNA libraries were unique molecular identifiers. MiXCR, run by TCRdb on the PCR reads, gives a single entry per CDR3 protein. The data contain roughly 540,000 distinct CDR3 sequences, under 40% of them seen just once; the ten biggest clones take up 5% to 6%. Broader study findings: Five TRBV segments, including TRBV5-6, TRBV5-1 and TRBV20-1, were more frequent in patients than controls.

Of note for this clonotype: Its antigen remains unknown.

The CDR3 extends over 14 amino acids. Germline assignment: CDR1 SGHRS and CDR2 YFSETQ. The V end was cut by 0 bases, the J end by 4 bases, with 10 bases between. The TCR sequence derives from a girl younger than 18 with multiple sclerosis. Sequences were obtained from blood. This chain joins TRBV5-1 and TRBJ1-2; no reliable D call. The CDR3 is CASSLEDKVYGYTF. Here the CDR3 DNA reads TGCGCCAGCAGCTTGGAGGATAAAGTCTATGGCTACACCTTC. Based on the CDR3 plus reference TRBV5-1 and TRBJ1-2, the full variable domain is KAGVTQTPRYLIKTRGQQVTLSCSPISGHRSVSWYQQTPGQGLQFLFEYFSETQRNKGNFPGRFSGRQFSNSRSEMNVSTLELGDSALYLCASSLEDKVYGYTFGSGTRLTVV.